The clone carrying this TCR beta chain was picked up a small number of times. Its matching antigen is unknown. This sample was included in a study of CD8 T cells in ankylosing spondylitis. Between the trimmed V and J ends, which lost 5 bases and 6 bases, there was a span of 19 bases. The length of the CDR3 is 15 residues. TCRdb processed the 5' RACE reads anew with MiXCR; each CDR3 protein has one entry. The sample includes approximately 440,000 distinct CDR3 sequences, roughly a sixth of them seen just once. Notes on the study in general: Made up of under 10 highly homologous variants, a TCR beta motif appeared characteristic of ankylosing spondylitis blood.

The chain employs TRBV12-3 or TRBV12-4 and TRBJ1-2; D may be TRBD1 (5 bases). The TCR was taken from a male donor with ankylosing spondylitis. The specimen was blood, either unsorted or a sorted T cell fraction (not recorded which). CDR3 sequence reads: CASSTWDAGGDGYTF. The CDR3 DNA is TGTGCCAGCAGTACATGGGACGCGGGGGGGGATGGCTACACCTTC.